Described below is a single T cell receptor beta chain sequence and its context. Its target is not known. This entry is derived from a study of CD8 T cells in ankylosing spondylitis. Study conclusions and caveats: Seemingly characteristic of ankylosing spondylitis blood was a TCR beta motif consisting of about 8 highly homologous variants.

The length of the CDR3 is 15 residues. The ends were cut back, 5 bases at V and 8 bases at J, with 19 bases in the middle. Germline CDR1 reads MNHEY; CDR2 reads SMNVEV (reference sequence). A quantitative 5'-RACE method, one with molecular barcodes, was used to make TCR beta libraries. TCRdb re-derived calls from the 5' RACE reads in MiXCR, one entry per CDR3 protein. Of 670,000 or so distinct CDR3 sequences listed, around 20% are singletons. This TCR derives from a male donor with ankylosing spondylitis. This rearrangement joins TRBV27 to TRBJ2-1; TRBD1 might be the D (6 bases). The specimen sequenced was blood, either unsorted or a sorted T cell fraction (not recorded which). The CDR3 DNA reads TGTGCCAGCAGTGTCAGACAGGAGGTTGTGGATGAGCAGTTCTTC. It specifies CASSVRQEVVDEQFF.